The clone carrying this TCR beta chain was counted between two and nine times. Its antigen is not known. The sample originates from a study of response to subunit inactivated influenza vaccine. Whole-study results and caveats: Authors suggested each seasonal flu vaccination may recruit only limited numbers of new T cells.

One entry per CDR3 protein, called by TCRdb with MiXCR from the RT-PCR reads. The sample has 650,000 to 800,000 distinct CDR3 sequences; more than 11% are singletons. The CDR3 is made up of 10 amino acids. Germline CDR1 LGHDT, CDR2 YNNKEL (reference sequence). V lost 4 bases, J lost 9 bases, and 4 bases lay in between. Sequenced here: PBMCs from blood, sampled 14 days before vaccination. The receptor was derived from a man between 45 and 60 years old who received an inactivated influenza vaccine. J is TRBJ1-5 and V is TRBV3-1, with D unresolved. The CDR3 DNA sequence: TGTGCCAGCAGCCCAAGGCCCCAGCATTTT. It specifies CASSPRPQHF.